Listed below are T cell receptor beta chains from one sample, sequenced in a study of T-cell memory formation after mild COVID-19. One entry per CDR3 protein, called by TCRdb with MiXCR from the 5' RACE reads. Of more than 75,000 distinct CDR3 sequences in the sample, roughly 25% were seen once. The source material was PBMCs or a T cell subset sorted from them (not recorded which). These receptors originate from a young man who had mild COVID-19 (a few samples of this study predate the infection). Cell type and time point are not known. Each CDR3 is given with its conserved first and last residue. Each record gives: J gene, CDR3 length, clone size, V gene, D gene, CDR3 protein, CDR3 DNA. The D gene is left open where the match is weak. Not all rows give a size; the values are once, few, many and, for expanded clones, a class.

j_call: TRBJ1-4
cdr3_length: 16
clone_size: few
v_call: TRBV7-9
d_call: NA
cdr3_aa: CASSLAWGGSNEKLFF
cdr3_nt: TGTGCCAGCAGCTTAGCTTGGGGAGGAAGTAATGAAAAACTGTTTTTT

j_call: TRBJ2-7
cdr3_length: 13
clone_size: few
v_call: TRBV6-5
d_call: NA
cdr3_aa: CASSWGSPYEQYF
cdr3_nt: TGTGCCAGCAGTTGGGGTTCCCCCTACGAGCAGTACTTC

j_call: TRBJ2-5
cdr3_length: 11
clone_size: few
v_call: TRBV11-2
d_call: NA
cdr3_aa: CASSRGKTQYF
cdr3_nt: TGTGCCAGCTCGCGGGGAAAGACCCAGTACTTC

j_call: TRBJ1-1
cdr3_length: 14
clone_size: NA
v_call: TRBV7-9
d_call: TRBD1
cdr3_aa: CASSLGQGVTEAFF
cdr3_nt: TGTGCCAGCAGCCTGGGACAGGGCGTCACTGAAGCTTTCTTT

j_call: TRBJ2-7
cdr3_length: 14
clone_size: NA
v_call: TRBV12-3/TRBV12-4
d_call: NA
cdr3_aa: CASSLRQGTYEQYF
cdr3_nt: TGTGCCAGCAGTTTGAGGCAGGGAACCTACGAGCAGTACTTC

j_call: TRBJ1-2
cdr3_length: 15
clone_size: NA
v_call: TRBV7-2
d_call: TRBD1
cdr3_aa: CASSPGQGPYYGYTF
cdr3_nt: TGTGCCAGCAGCCCGGGACAGGGGCCGTACTATGGCTACACCTTC

j_call: TRBJ2-5
cdr3_length: 14
clone_size: NA
v_call: TRBV15
d_call: TRBD1
cdr3_aa: CATSRGPGGETQYF
cdr3_nt: TGTGCCACCAGCAGAGGTCCAGGGGGAGAGACCCAGTACTTC

j_call: TRBJ2-3
cdr3_length: 15
clone_size: NA
v_call: TRBV20-1
d_call: NA
cdr3_aa: CSAREVGGVMDTQYF
cdr3_nt: TGCAGTGCTAGAGAGGTTGGCGGGGTGATGGATACGCAGTATTTT

j_call: TRBJ1-1
cdr3_length: 14
clone_size: few
v_call: TRBV29-1
d_call: NA
cdr3_aa: CSVDSGTVNTEAFF
cdr3_nt: TGCAGCGTGGACTCCGGGACCGTCAACACTGAAGCTTTCTTT

j_call: TRBJ2-2
cdr3_length: 13
clone_size: few
v_call: TRBV27
d_call: NA
cdr3_aa: CASSLGNTGELFF
cdr3_nt: TGTGCCAGCAGCCTGGGGAACACCGGGGAGCTGTTTTTT

j_call: TRBJ2-1
cdr3_length: 17
clone_size: medium-sized
v_call: TRBV5-1
d_call: TRBD2
cdr3_aa: CASSLAPLAGGYNEQFF
cdr3_nt: TGCGCCAGCAGCTTGGCCCCCCTAGCGGGGGGTTACAATGAGCAGTTCTTC

j_call: TRBJ2-5
cdr3_length: 12
clone_size: medium-sized
v_call: TRBV6-2/TRBV6-3
d_call: NA
cdr3_aa: CASSDSQETQYF
cdr3_nt: TGTGCCAGCAGCGACAGTCAAGAGACCCAGTACTTC

j_call: TRBJ2-1
cdr3_length: 11
clone_size: few
v_call: TRBV20-1
d_call: NA
cdr3_aa: CSASWVNEQFF
cdr3_nt: TGCAGTGCTAGTTGGGTAAATGAGCAGTTCTTC

j_call: TRBJ1-1
cdr3_length: 14
clone_size: NA
v_call: TRBV9
d_call: TRBD1
cdr3_aa: CASSVRDRGTEAFF
cdr3_nt: TGTGCCAGCAGCGTACGGGACAGGGGCACTGAAGCTTTCTTT

j_call: TRBJ2-1
cdr3_length: 14
clone_size: few
v_call: TRBV7-9
d_call: NA
cdr3_aa: CASSLRGSLNEQFF
cdr3_nt: TGTGCCAGCAGCTTGCGGGGCTCCCTAAATGAGCAGTTCTTC

j_call: TRBJ2-1
cdr3_length: 18
clone_size: NA
v_call: TRBV5-1
d_call: TRBD1
cdr3_aa: CASRIGTGAIPSYNEQFF
cdr3_nt: TGCGCCAGCAGAATCGGGACAGGGGCTATCCCAAGCTACAATGAGCAGTTCTTC

j_call: TRBJ2-6
cdr3_length: 15
clone_size: NA
v_call: TRBV7-8
d_call: NA
cdr3_aa: CASSLGISGANVLTF
cdr3_nt: TGTGCCAGCAGCCTTGGTATCTCTGGGGCCAACGTCCTGACTTTC

j_call: TRBJ2-5
cdr3_length: 15
clone_size: NA
v_call: TRBV7-9
d_call: TRBD2
cdr3_aa: CASSPWGGGEETQYF
cdr3_nt: TGTGCCAGCAGCCCCTGGGGGGGGGGAGAGGAGACCCAGTACTTC

j_call: TRBJ2-3
cdr3_length: 16
clone_size: few
v_call: TRBV7-2
d_call: TRBD2
cdr3_aa: CASTLIRDYATDTQYF
cdr3_nt: TGTGCCAGCACCCTCATCCGGGACTATGCCACAGATACGCAGTATTTT

j_call: TRBJ2-7
cdr3_length: 15
clone_size: NA
v_call: TRBV20-1
d_call: NA
cdr3_aa: CSARDLAGASYEQYF
cdr3_nt: TGCAGTGCTAGAGATCTGGCAGGGGCCTCCTACGAGCAGTACTTC

j_call: TRBJ2-5
cdr3_length: 13
clone_size: few
v_call: TRBV7-9
d_call: NA
cdr3_aa: CASQGDLQETQYF
cdr3_nt: TGTGCCAGCCAAGGTGACCTCCAAGAGACCCAGTACTTC

j_call: TRBJ2-3
cdr3_length: 13
clone_size: NA
v_call: TRBV6-2/TRBV6-3
d_call: NA
cdr3_aa: CASIGGGADTQYF
cdr3_nt: TGTGCCAGCATAGGGGGGGGCGCAGATACGCAGTATTTT

j_call: TRBJ2-5
cdr3_length: 15
clone_size: few
v_call: TRBV7-9
d_call: TRBD1
cdr3_aa: CASSSTGALGETQYF
cdr3_nt: TGTGCCAGCAGCTCCACAGGGGCGTTGGGAGAGACCCAGTACTTC

j_call: TRBJ2-2
cdr3_length: 15
clone_size: few
v_call: TRBV29-1
d_call: NA
cdr3_aa: CSAESARGAPGELFF
cdr3_nt: TGCAGCGCCGAATCAGCCCGAGGCGCACCCGGGGAGCTGTTTTTT

j_call: TRBJ1-1
cdr3_length: 12
clone_size: NA
v_call: TRBV29-1
d_call: NA
cdr3_aa: CSVVRRNTEAFF
cdr3_nt: TGCAGCGTTGTCAGGAGGAACACTGAAGCTTTCTTT

j_call: TRBJ2-5
cdr3_length: 14
clone_size: few
v_call: TRBV4-1
d_call: NA
cdr3_aa: CASSQRGGEETQYF
cdr3_nt: TGCGCCAGCAGCCAGCGGGGTGGCGAAGAGACCCAGTACTTC

j_call: TRBJ2-5
cdr3_length: 15
clone_size: NA
v_call: TRBV5-5
d_call: TRBD2
cdr3_aa: CASSLNSGGAETQYF
cdr3_nt: TGTGCCAGCAGCTTGAATAGCGGGGGGGCCGAGACCCAGTACTTC

j_call: TRBJ2-1
cdr3_length: 18
clone_size: few
v_call: TRBV12-3/TRBV12-4
d_call: NA
cdr3_aa: CASLPGDSGVRSLNEQFF
cdr3_nt: TGTGCCAGCCTTCCCGGGGACTCGGGGGTGCGGTCACTCAATGAGCAGTTCTTC

j_call: TRBJ1-2
cdr3_length: 13
clone_size: NA
v_call: TRBV5-1
d_call: NA
cdr3_aa: CASSLITTDGYTF
cdr3_nt: TGCGCCAGCAGCTTAATCACGACAGATGGCTACACCTTC

j_call: TRBJ2-7
cdr3_length: 13
clone_size: few
v_call: TRBV20-1
d_call: NA
cdr3_aa: CSARRGESYEQYF
cdr3_nt: TGCAGTGCTAGGAGGGGGGAGAGCTACGAGCAGTACTTC

j_call: TRBJ1-5
cdr3_length: 13
clone_size: NA
v_call: TRBV27
d_call: NA
cdr3_aa: CASSFAGDQPQHF
cdr3_nt: TGTGCCAGCAGTTTTGCAGGGGATCAGCCCCAGCATTTT

j_call: TRBJ2-5
cdr3_length: 15
clone_size: few
v_call: TRBV7-6
d_call: NA
cdr3_aa: CASSLFPGGQETQYF
cdr3_nt: TGTGCCAGCAGCTTATTTCCGGGCGGACAAGAGACCCAGTACTTC

j_call: TRBJ1-2
cdr3_length: 14
clone_size: NA
v_call: TRBV6-5
d_call: NA
cdr3_aa: CASSGEQDNYGYTF
cdr3_nt: TGTGCCAGCAGTGGAGAGCAGGATAACTATGGCTACACCTTC

j_call: TRBJ1-6
cdr3_length: 15
clone_size: few
v_call: TRBV5-6
d_call: NA
cdr3_aa: CASSLDRAGDSPLHF
cdr3_nt: TGTGCCAGCAGCTTGGACCGGGCCGGGGATTCACCCCTCCACTTT

j_call: TRBJ2-1
cdr3_length: 16
clone_size: NA
v_call: TRBV7-8
d_call: TRBD2
cdr3_aa: CASSYPFSGGNNEQFF
cdr3_nt: TGTGCCAGCAGCTACCCCTTTAGCGGGGGGAACAATGAGCAGTTCTTC

j_call: TRBJ2-3
cdr3_length: 16
clone_size: NA
v_call: TRBV28
d_call: NA
cdr3_aa: CASSLLWGAASDTQYF
cdr3_nt: TGTGCCAGCAGTTTATTATGGGGGGCGGCTTCAGATACGCAGTATTTT

j_call: TRBJ2-3
cdr3_length: 15
clone_size: few
v_call: TRBV4-3
d_call: NA
cdr3_aa: CASSQVVSRTDTQYF
cdr3_nt: TGCGCCAGCAGCCAAGTGGTATCCCGAACAGATACGCAGTATTTT

j_call: TRBJ2-4
cdr3_length: 14
clone_size: NA
v_call: TRBV11-2
d_call: TRBD2
cdr3_aa: CASSAVRGGNIQYF
cdr3_nt: TGTGCCAGCAGCGCAGTCCGGGGGGGAAACATTCAGTACTTC

j_call: TRBJ2-1
cdr3_length: 14
clone_size: few
v_call: TRBV7-2
d_call: NA
cdr3_aa: CASNQMGSYNEQFF
cdr3_nt: TGTGCCAGCAACCAAATGGGCTCCTACAATGAGCAGTTCTTC

j_call: TRBJ2-3
cdr3_length: 15
clone_size: many
v_call: TRBV12-3/TRBV12-4
d_call: TRBD2
cdr3_aa: CASSLGGGVSDTQYF
cdr3_nt: TGTGCCAGCAGTTTGGGCGGGGGGGTTTCGGATACGCAGTATTTT

j_call: TRBJ2-1
cdr3_length: 15
clone_size: NA
v_call: TRBV9
d_call: TRBD2
cdr3_aa: CASSVTGGSYNEQFF
cdr3_nt: TGTGCCAGCAGCGTGACGGGGGGATCCTACAATGAGCAGTTCTTC

j_call: TRBJ2-7
cdr3_length: 12
clone_size: NA
v_call: TRBV15
d_call: NA
cdr3_aa: CATSRSGHEQYF
cdr3_nt: TGTGCCACCAGCAGATCCGGCCACGAGCAGTACTTC

j_call: TRBJ2-3
cdr3_length: 15
clone_size: few
v_call: TRBV11-2
d_call: NA
cdr3_aa: CASSSRGWGWDTQYF
cdr3_nt: TGTGCCAGCAGCAGCCGGGGGTGGGGATGGGATACGCAGTATTTT

j_call: TRBJ1-2
cdr3_length: 13
clone_size: NA
v_call: TRBV12-3/TRBV12-4
d_call: NA
cdr3_aa: CASSPGGAYGYTF
cdr3_nt: TGTGCCAGCAGTCCCGGGGGCGCCTATGGCTACACCTTC

j_call: TRBJ2-2
cdr3_length: 13
clone_size: NA
v_call: TRBV9
d_call: NA
cdr3_aa: CASSEGGVGELFF
cdr3_nt: TGTGCCAGCAGCGAAGGGGGAGTCGGGGAGCTGTTTTTT

j_call: TRBJ2-1
cdr3_length: 15
clone_size: NA
v_call: TRBV6-2/TRBV6-3
d_call: TRBD1
cdr3_aa: CASRQGQSSYNEQFF
cdr3_nt: TGTGCCAGCAGGCAGGGACAGAGCTCCTACAATGAGCAGTTCTTC

j_call: TRBJ2-7
cdr3_length: 14
clone_size: NA
v_call: TRBV4-2
d_call: NA
cdr3_aa: CASSQTDQGNEQYF
cdr3_nt: TGTGCCAGCAGCCAGACAGATCAGGGGAACGAGCAGTACTTC

j_call: TRBJ2-3
cdr3_length: 17
clone_size: NA
v_call: TRBV10-3
d_call: TRBD2
cdr3_aa: CAISESQPGGPGDTQYF
cdr3_nt: TGTGCCATCAGTGAGTCCCAACCGGGGGGGCCGGGAGATACGCAGTATTTT

j_call: TRBJ2-3
cdr3_length: 16
clone_size: few
v_call: TRBV10-2
d_call: NA
cdr3_aa: CASSALGGTTEDTQYF
cdr3_nt: TGCGCCAGCAGTGCTTTGGGGGGTACTACGGAAGATACGCAGTATTTT

j_call: TRBJ2-3
cdr3_length: 15
clone_size: few
v_call: TRBV5-1
d_call: NA
cdr3_aa: CASSTRTVSTDTQYF
cdr3_nt: TGCGCCAGCAGCACCCGGACAGTTAGCACAGATACGCAGTATTTT

j_call: TRBJ1-3
cdr3_length: 15
clone_size: few
v_call: TRBV4-1
d_call: NA
cdr3_aa: CASSQDGVLGNTIYF
cdr3_nt: TGCGCCAGCAGCCAAGATGGGGTATTAGGAAACACCATATATTTT